The T cell receptor beta chain under discussion was sequenced for a study of T cells in localized non-small cell lung cancer. Broader study findings: Uninvolved adjacent lung showed the highest T cell clonality, exceeding tumor. Investigators sequenced only a single tumor region, leaving heterogeneity possible. Paired adjacent lung recovered a median roughly 56 of the top 100 tumor clones. In the blood, greater T cell density corresponded to longer overall survival.

The table lists this clone with a count of one. Its antigen remains unknown. The table came from immunoSEQ multiplex PCR; TCRdb's copy has only in-frame clones and leaves some out. The sample shows 50,000 to 65,000 clones, about four fifths of them seen only once. The CDR3 runs to 11 residues. The V and J ends lost 7 bases and 4 bases respectively, with 10 bases between them. Per germline, CDR1 DFQATT and CDR2 SNEGSKA (reference sequence). The chain couples TRBV20-1 to TRBJ1-2; possible D gene TRBD1, 5 bases. The receptor was derived from a man aged 40 to 70 with stage II lung adenocarcinoma. This material consisted of PBMCs, taken before any cancer treatment. This CDR3 reads CSVFQGYGYTF. CDR3 nucleotides: TGCAGTGTCTTCCAGGGCTATGGCTACACCTTC.